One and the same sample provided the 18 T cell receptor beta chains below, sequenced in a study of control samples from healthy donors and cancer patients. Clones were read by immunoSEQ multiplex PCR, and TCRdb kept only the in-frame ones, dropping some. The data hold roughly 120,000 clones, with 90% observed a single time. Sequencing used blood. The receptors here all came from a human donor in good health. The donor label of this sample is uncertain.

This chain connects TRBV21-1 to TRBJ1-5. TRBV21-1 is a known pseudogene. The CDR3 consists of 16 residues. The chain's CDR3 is CASSFTRRRVEQPQHF. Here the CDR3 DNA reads TGTGCCAGCAGTTTTACTAGGCGTAGGGTTGAGCAGCCCCAGCATTTT.

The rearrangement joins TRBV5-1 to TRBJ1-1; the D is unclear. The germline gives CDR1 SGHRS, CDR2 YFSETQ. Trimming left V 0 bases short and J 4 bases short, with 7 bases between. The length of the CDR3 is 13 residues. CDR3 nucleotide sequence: TGCGCCAGCAGCTTGGAGGAGGGCACTGAAGCTTTCTTT. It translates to CASSLEEGTEAFF.

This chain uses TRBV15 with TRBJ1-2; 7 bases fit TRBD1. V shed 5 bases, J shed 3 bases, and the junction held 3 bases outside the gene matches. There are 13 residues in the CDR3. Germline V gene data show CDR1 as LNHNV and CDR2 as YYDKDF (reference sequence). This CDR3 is CATSGQVHYGYTF. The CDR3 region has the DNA TGTGCCACCAGCGGACAGGTACACTATGGCTACACCTTC.

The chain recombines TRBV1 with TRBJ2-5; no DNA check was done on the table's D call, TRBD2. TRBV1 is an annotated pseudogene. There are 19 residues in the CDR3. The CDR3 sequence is CTSSRTGTSGGGSQETQYF. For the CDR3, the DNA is TGCACCAGCAGCCGAACTGGGACTAGCGGGGGGGGCTCCCAAGAGACCCAGTACTTC.

The CDR3 spells CASYAFSTGLAFF. CDR3 nucleotides: TGTGCCAGCTATGCATTCTCGACAGGTCTTGCTTTCTTT. The gene calls are TRBV11-2 and TRBJ1-1, with a tentative D call TRBD1 (6 bases). The V gene's germline CDR1 is SGHAT and CDR2 FQNNGV. CDR3 size: 13 residues. Between the trimmed V and J ends, which lost 8 bases and 11 bases, there was a span of 21 bases. The variable domain in full, completed from reference TRBV11-2 and TRBJ1-1, reads EAGVAQSPRYKIIEKRQSVAFWCNPISGHATLYWYQQILGQGPKLLIQFQNNGVVDDSQLPKDRFSAERLKGVDSTLKIQPAKLEDSAVYLCASYAFSTGLAFFGQGTRLTVV.

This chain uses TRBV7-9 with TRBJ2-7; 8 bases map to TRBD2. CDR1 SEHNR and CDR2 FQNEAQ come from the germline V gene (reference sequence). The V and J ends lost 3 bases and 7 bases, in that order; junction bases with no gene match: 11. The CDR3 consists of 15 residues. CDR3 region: CASSLGGTRNVEQYV. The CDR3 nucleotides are TGTGCCAGCAGCTTGGGGGGGACTAGAAACGTGGAGCAGTACGTC.

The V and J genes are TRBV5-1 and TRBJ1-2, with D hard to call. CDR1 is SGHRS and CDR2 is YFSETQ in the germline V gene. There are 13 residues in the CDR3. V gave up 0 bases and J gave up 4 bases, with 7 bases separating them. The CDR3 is CASSLGPGYGYTF. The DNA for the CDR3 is TGCGCCAGCAGCTTGGGCCCAGGCTATGGCTACACCTTC.

The CDR3 protein is CASSDQPQHF. In DNA form, the CDR3 reads TGTGCCAGCAGTGATCAGCCCCAGCATTTT. The chain recombines TRBV28 with TRBJ1-5, with unresolved D. The ends were cut back, 5 bases at V and 5 bases at J, with 1 base in the middle. CDR1 is MDHEN and CDR2 is SYDVKM in the germline V gene. The CDR3 loop spans 10 amino acids.

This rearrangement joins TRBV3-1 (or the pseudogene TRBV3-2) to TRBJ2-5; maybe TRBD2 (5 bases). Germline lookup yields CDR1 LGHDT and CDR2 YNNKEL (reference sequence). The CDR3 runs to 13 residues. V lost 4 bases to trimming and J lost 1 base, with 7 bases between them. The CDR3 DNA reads TGTGCCAGCAGCCGCCGGGGCCAAGAGACCCAGTACTTC. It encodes CASSRRGQETQYF.

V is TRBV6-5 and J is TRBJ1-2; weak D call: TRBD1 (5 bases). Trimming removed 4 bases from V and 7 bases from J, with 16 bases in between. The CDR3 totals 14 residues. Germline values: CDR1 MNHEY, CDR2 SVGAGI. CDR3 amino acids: CASSSPLDRSGYTF. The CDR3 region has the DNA TGTGCCAGCAGTTCGCCCTTAGACAGAAGTGGCTACACCTTC.

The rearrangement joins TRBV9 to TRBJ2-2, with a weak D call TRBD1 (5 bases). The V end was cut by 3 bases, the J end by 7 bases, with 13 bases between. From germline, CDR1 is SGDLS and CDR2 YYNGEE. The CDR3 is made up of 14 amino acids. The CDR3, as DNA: TGTGCCAGCAGCGGCCCCAGGGCAGGCGGGGAGCTGTTTTTT. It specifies CASSGPRAGGELFF.

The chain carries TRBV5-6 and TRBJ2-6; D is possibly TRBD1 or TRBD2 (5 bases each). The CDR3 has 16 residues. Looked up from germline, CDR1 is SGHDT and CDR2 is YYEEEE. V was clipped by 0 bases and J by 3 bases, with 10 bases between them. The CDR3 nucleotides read TGTGCCAGCAGCTTGGTGGGGGAAGGTGGGGCCAACGTCCTGACTTTC. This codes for CASSLVGEGGANVLTF.

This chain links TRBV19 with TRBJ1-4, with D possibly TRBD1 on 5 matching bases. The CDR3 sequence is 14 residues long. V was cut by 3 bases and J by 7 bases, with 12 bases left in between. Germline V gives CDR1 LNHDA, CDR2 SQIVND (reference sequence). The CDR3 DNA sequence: TGTGCCAGTAGTATTAGAGGGGCGTCTGAAAAACTGTTTTTT. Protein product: CASSIRGASEKLFF.

CDR3 in DNA: TGTGCCAGCAGCCAAGTATCGCTAGCGGGGGACAATGAGCAGTTCTTC. Translation: CASSQVSLAGDNEQFF. The chain employs TRBV14 and TRBJ2-1, with TRBD2 identical over 10 bases. Per the germline V gene, CDR1 is SGHDN and CDR2 is FVKESK. This CDR3 region has 16 residues. V was clipped by 1 base and J by 5 bases; unmatched bases: 5.

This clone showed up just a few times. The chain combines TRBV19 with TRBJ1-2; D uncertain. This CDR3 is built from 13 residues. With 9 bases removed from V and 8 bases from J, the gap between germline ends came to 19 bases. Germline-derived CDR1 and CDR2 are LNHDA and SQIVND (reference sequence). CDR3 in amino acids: CASEDVSSRGYTF. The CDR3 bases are TGTGCCAGCGAGGACGTCTCCTCTCGGGGCTACACCTTC.

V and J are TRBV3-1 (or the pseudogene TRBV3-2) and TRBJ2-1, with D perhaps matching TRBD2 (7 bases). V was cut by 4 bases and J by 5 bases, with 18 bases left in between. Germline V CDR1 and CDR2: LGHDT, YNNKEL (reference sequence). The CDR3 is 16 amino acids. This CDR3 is CASSRGGGGGHNEQFF. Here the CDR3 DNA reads TGTGCCAGCAGCCGGGGCGGGGGCGGAGGGCACAATGAGCAGTTCTTC.

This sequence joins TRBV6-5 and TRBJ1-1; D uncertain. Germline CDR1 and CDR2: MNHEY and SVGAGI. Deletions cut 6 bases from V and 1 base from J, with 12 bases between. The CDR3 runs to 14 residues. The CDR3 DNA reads TGTGCCAGCAGCGACGCCCTCACGAACACTGAAGCTTTCTTT. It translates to CASSDALTNTEAFF.

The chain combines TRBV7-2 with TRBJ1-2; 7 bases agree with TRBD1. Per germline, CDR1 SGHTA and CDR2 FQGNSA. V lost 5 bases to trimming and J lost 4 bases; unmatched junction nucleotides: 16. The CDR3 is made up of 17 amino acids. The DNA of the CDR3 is TGTGCCAGCAGCCACCCCGACAGGGAACGTTCAACCTATGGCTACACCTTC. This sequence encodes CASSHPDRERSTYGYTF.